This TCR beta chain was retrieved from a study of blood T cell repertoires in COVID-19. In the study overall: COVID-19 samples, acute and convalescent, were from the United States, Italy and Spain.

Generated by immunoSEQ multiplex PCR, the TCRdb table keeps only in-frame clones and is missing some. The sample includes 110,000 to 150,000 clones, around 84% of them seen just once. This CDR3 region has 12 residues. Per the germline V gene, CDR1 is MNHEY and CDR2 is SVGEGT. The V gene lost 2 bases and the J gene lost 7 bases, with 9 bases spanning the gap. V is TRBV6-2 or TRBV6-3 and J is TRBJ2-7, with D tentatively TRBD2 (5 bases). The TCR sequence derives from a woman between 45 and 60 years old with acute or convalescent COVID-19. The specimen was peripheral blood. The CDR3 nucleotides are TGTGCCAGCAGTTACGTGAGAGGGGAGCAGTACTTC. Amino acid sequence: CASSYVRGEQYF.